A selection of T cell receptor beta chains follows, all from one sample in a study of shared T cell receptors in the human thymus. Sequencing was performed with immunoSEQ multiplex PCR; in TCRdb, only in-frame clones are kept and a portion is missing. The sample has 700,000 or so clones, 80% to 90% seen once. The data were also submitted as part of a second study, on human thymus T cells.

What was sequenced was thymocytes. These receptors all come from a girl in the first two years of life with a congenital heart defect. Each CDR3 is given with its conserved first and last residue. The D gene is left open where the match is weak. Clone size is not always given. Where it is, it says once, few, many or a class for expanded clones.

V	D	J	size	DNA	CDR3
TRBV5-6	NA	TRBJ1-2	NA	TGTGCCAGCCTGGGGGCTGACTATGGCTACACCTTC	CASLGADYGYTF
TRBV5-1	NA	TRBJ1-2	NA	TGCGCCAGCAGCCTTAGGGGGGGGGCCGGTGGCTACACCTTC	CASSLRGGAGGYTF
TRBV14	TRBD1	TRBJ1-2	NA	TGTGCCAGCAGCCAGTTCGGGGACAGGGGGCAACCCTACTATGGCTACACCTTC	CASSQFGDRGQPYYGYTF
TRBV19	TRBD1	TRBJ2-2	NA	TGTGCCAGTAGTCCGGACAGGGCGGGCACCGGGGAGCTGTTTTTT	CASSPDRAGTGELFF
TRBV18	NA	TRBJ1-2	few	TGTGCCAGCTCACCCTATGGCGGGGTCTATGGCTACACCTTC	CASSPYGGVYGYTF
TRBV20-1	TRBD1	TRBJ1-4	NA	TGCAGTGCTGGGACAGGGCAGGTGTTTTTT	CSAGTGQVFF
TRBV14	NA	TRBJ1-6	NA	TGTGCCAGCAGCCAATCTCTCTGGGGCCCCTATAATTCACCCCTCCACTTT	CASSQSLWGPYNSPLHF
TRBV14	NA	TRBJ2-1	NA	TGTGCCAGCAGCCGTGCGCAGGTAGGAGACAGGCCCTACAATGAGCAGTTCTTC	CASSRAQVGDRPYNEQFF
TRBV25-1	TRBD1	TRBJ1-1	NA	TGTGCCAGCAGCGGGACAGGATTACGGAGTACTGAAGCTTTCTTT	CASSGTGLRSTEAFF
TRBV28	NA	TRBJ1-6	NA	TGTGCCAGCAGTTTCCGGCAGGAACTTGGAGGGGATTCACCCCTTCACTTT	CASSFRQELGGDSPLHF
TRBV5-6	TRBD1	TRBJ1-2	NA	TGTGCCAGCAGCTTATTCCCGGGACAGGGTTTCGACTATGGCTACACCTTC	CASSLFPGQGFDYGYTF
TRBV11-2	TRBD2	TRBJ2-3	NA	TGTGCCAGCAGCTTCATTGACCCTAGCGGGGGGGCAGATACGCAGTATTTT	CASSFIDPSGGADTQYF
TRBV19	TRBD1	TRBJ1-2	NA	TGTGCCACCACGACGAAGGGACAGGGATACTATGGCTACACCTTC	CATTTKGQGYYGYTF
TRBV14	NA	TRBJ2-3	NA	TGTGCCAGCAGCCTCCCTCCCAGGGGAAGGGGCACAGATACGCAGTATTTT	CASSLPPRGRGTDTQYF